Shown below are 11 T cell receptor beta chains from a single sample sequenced in a study of cytomegalovirus exposure and HLA in healthy donors. Produced via immunoSEQ multiplex PCR; TCRdb's table is partial and in-frame only. The data show 160,000 or so clones, around 82% seen once. The sequencing input was PBMCs. The receptor set was obtained from a man aged 25 to 45 in good health and CMV-seropositive.

The gene calls are TRBV5-4 and TRBJ2-5, with D possibly being TRBD1 (5 bases). The CDR3 runs to 14 residues. V was trimmed by 4 bases and J by 1 base, leaving 11 bases between them. Germline CDR1 reads SGHNT; CDR2 reads YYREEE (reference sequence). The CDR3 is CASSTDIRQETQYF. CDR3 sequence (DNA): TGTGCCAGCAGCACGGACATACGCCAAGAGACCCAGTACTTC.

The CDR3 region has the DNA TGCGCCAGCAGCCACGGGAGAGGCGGCACCGGGGAGCTGTTTTTT. Protein sequence: CASSHGRGGTGELFF. V gene TRBV4-1 combines with J gene TRBJ2-2; possible D gene TRBD2, 6 bases. Trimming pared 3 bases from V and 4 bases from J, leaving 12 bases between. The CDR3 sequence is 15 residues long. The germline CDR1 and CDR2 sequences are MGHRA and YSYEKL.

The chain joins TRBV10-3 to TRBJ2-7, with TRBD1 identical over 10 bases. V shed 7 bases, J shed 5 bases, and the junction held 5 bases outside the gene matches. Per germline, CDR1 ENHRY and CDR2 SYGVKD. The CDR3 is made up of 13 amino acids. CDR3 coding DNA: TGTGCCATCACCGGGACAGGGGAGCACGAGCAGTACTTC. This sequence encodes CAITGTGEHEQYF.

J is TRBJ1-1 and V is TRBV19; 7 bases match TRBD1. V shed 4 bases, J shed 4 bases, and the junction held 3 bases outside the gene matches. CDR1 LNHDA and CDR2 SQIVND come from the germline V gene (reference sequence). This CDR3 is built from 13 residues. CDR3 nucleotide sequence: TGTGCCAGTAGTAATAACAGGGGCACTGAAGCTTTCTTT. This encodes CASSNNRGTEAFF.

The table lists this clone with many counts. The V call is TRBV6-1, the J call TRBJ2-1; 7 positions agree with TRBD1. The CDR3 is 15 residues long. With V trimmed by 3 bases and J by 6 bases, 8 bases remained unmatched. From germline, CDR1 is MNHNS and CDR2 SASEGT. The CDR3 is CASSDPGQAINEQFF. CDR3 DNA sequence: TGTGCCAGCAGTGACCCAGGACAGGCGATCAATGAGCAGTTCTTC.

This chain uses TRBV27 with TRBJ1-1, with 7 bases identical to TRBD1. CDR1 MNHEY and CDR2 SMNVEV come from the germline V gene (reference sequence). The junction had 9 bases not matched to a gene; V was cut back by 8 bases and J by 12 bases. The CDR3 runs to 11 residues. CDR3 sequence reads: CASGGGRATFF. CDR3 nucleotide sequence: TGTGCCAGCGGAGGGGGCAGGGCGACTTTCTTT.

This clone has only one observation. The chain combines TRBV10-3 with TRBJ2-1; weak D call: TRBD2 (5 bases). There are 15 residues in the CDR3. The V end lost 4 bases, the J end lost 10 bases, and 20 bases lay between the germline ends. Germline V gives CDR1 ENHRY, CDR2 SYGVKD. The CDR3 loop reads CAISALDNSLQEQFF. For the CDR3, the DNA is TGTGCCATCAGTGCACTAGACAATTCGTTGCAGGAGCAGTTCTTC.

This rearrangement joins TRBV5-6 to TRBJ2-5; 8 nucleotides agree with TRBD1. Germline CDR1 reads SGHDT; CDR2 reads YYEEEE. The CDR3 sequence is 15 residues long. Germline trimming cut 4 bases from V and 5 bases from J; bases unmatched to any gene: 10. The CDR3 DNA is TGTGCCAGCAGCCGGAGGACAGGGCAGAGGGAGACCCAGTACTTC. It specifies CASSRRTGQRETQYF.

The V call is TRBV13, the J call TRBJ2-2; 12 positions match TRBD2. Germline V lookup: CDR1 PRHDT, CDR2 FYEKMQ (reference sequence). J gave up 1 base and V 6 bases, and 12 bases lay outside the gene matches. The CDR3 extends over 19 amino acids. CDR3 nucleotides: TGTGCCAGCAGAGCCGGACTAGCGGGAATCCTTGAGAACACCGGGGAGCTGTTTTTT. Translated, it gives CASRAGLAGILENTGELFF.

This clone was detected once. This chain links TRBV4-1 with TRBJ2-7, with 7 positions matching TRBD2. Germline CDR1 is MGHRA and CDR2 is YSYEKL. V shed 2 bases, J shed 1 base, and the junction held 5 bases outside the gene matches. The CDR3 runs to 15 residues. The CDR3 sequence: CASSQYWGGSYEQYF. The DNA for the CDR3 is TGCGCCAGCAGCCAATACTGGGGGGGATCCTACGAGCAGTACTTC.

V and J are TRBV5-6 and TRBJ2-3, with D possibly TRBD2 on 6 matching bases. Germline V lookup: CDR1 SGHDT, CDR2 YYEEEE. The CDR3 extends over 15 amino acids. Trimming cost V 0 bases and J 6 bases, with 14 bases left between them. CDR3 nucleotide sequence: TGTGCCAGCAGCTTGGTTGGCGGGGCGGGGGATACGCAGTATTTT. Translation: CASSLVGGAGDTQYF. Full variable domain (rest looked up from reference TRBV5-6 and TRBJ2-3): DAGVTQSPTHLIKTRGQQVTLRCSPKSGHDTVSWYQQALGQGPQFIFQYYEEEERQRGNFPDRFSGHQFPNYSSELNVNALLLGDSALYLCASSLVGGAGDTQYFGPGTRLTVL.